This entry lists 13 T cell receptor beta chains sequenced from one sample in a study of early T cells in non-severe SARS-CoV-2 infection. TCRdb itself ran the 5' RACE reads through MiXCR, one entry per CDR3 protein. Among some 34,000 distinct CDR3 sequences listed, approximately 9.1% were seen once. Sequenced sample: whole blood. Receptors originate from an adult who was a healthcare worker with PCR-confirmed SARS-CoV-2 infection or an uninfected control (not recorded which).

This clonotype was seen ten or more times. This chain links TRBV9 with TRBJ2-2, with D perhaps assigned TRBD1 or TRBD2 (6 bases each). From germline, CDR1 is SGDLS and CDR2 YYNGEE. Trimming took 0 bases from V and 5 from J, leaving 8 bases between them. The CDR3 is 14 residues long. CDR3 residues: CASSVGGGTGELFF. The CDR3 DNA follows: TGTGCCAGCAGCGTAGGAGGGGGGACCGGGGAGCTGTTTTTT.

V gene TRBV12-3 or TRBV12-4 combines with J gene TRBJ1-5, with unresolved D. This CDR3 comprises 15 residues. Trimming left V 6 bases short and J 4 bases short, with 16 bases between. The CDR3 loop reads CASRPLEAPNQPQHF. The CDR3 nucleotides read TGTGCCAGCAGACCCCTGGAGGCACCGAATCAGCCCCAGCATTTT.

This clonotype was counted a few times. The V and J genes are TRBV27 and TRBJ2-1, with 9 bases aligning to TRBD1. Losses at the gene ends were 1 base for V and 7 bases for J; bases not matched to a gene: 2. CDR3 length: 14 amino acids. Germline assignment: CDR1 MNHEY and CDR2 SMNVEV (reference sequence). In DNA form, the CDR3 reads TGTGCCAGCAGTTTATACAGGGGGCCGAATGAGCAGTTCTTC. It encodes CASSLYRGPNEQFF.

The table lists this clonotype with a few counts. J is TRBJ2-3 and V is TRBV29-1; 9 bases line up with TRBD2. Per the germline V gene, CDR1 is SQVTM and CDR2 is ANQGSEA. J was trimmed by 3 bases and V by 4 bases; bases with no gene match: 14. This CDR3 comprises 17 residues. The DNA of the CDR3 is TGCAGCGTTGCCGGATCGGAGCGGGGGGATTATACAGATACGCAGTATTTT. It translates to CSVAGSERGDYTDTQYF.

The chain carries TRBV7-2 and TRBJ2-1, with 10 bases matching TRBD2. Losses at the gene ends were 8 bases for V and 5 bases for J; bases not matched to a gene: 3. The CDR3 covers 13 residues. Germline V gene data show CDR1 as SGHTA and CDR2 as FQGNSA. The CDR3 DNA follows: TGTGCCAGCGCCACTAGCGGGGACAATGAGCAGTTCTTC. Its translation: CASATSGDNEQFF. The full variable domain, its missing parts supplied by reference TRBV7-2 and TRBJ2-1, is GAGVSQSPSNKVTEKGKDVELRCDPISGHTALYWYRQSLGQGLEFLIYFQGNSAPDKSGLPSDRFSAERTGGSVSTLTIQRTQQEDSAVYLCASATSGDNEQFFGPGTRLTVL.

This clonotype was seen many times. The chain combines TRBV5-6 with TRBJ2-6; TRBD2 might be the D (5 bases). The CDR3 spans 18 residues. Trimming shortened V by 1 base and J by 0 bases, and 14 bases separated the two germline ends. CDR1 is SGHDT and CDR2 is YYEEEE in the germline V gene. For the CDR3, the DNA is TGTGCCAGCAGCTTGACGGCTGGGAGAGCCTCTGGGGCCAACGTCCTGACTTTC. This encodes CASSLTAGRASGANVLTF.

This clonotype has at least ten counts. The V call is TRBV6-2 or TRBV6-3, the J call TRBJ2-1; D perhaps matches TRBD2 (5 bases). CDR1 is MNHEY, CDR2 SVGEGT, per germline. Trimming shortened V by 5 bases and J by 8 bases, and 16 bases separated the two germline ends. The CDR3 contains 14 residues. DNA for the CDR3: TGTGCCAGCAGTGACGCGGGCAGGCCCCATGAGCAGTTCTTC. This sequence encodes CASSDAGRPHEQFF.

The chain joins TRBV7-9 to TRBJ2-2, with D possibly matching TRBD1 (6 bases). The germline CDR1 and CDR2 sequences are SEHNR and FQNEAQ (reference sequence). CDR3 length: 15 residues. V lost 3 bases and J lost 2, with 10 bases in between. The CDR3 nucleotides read TGTGCCAGCAGCTTTTGGACAGAAAACACCGGGGAGCTGTTTTTT. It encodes CASSFWTENTGELFF.

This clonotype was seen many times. The CDR3 DNA follows: TGTGCCAGCAGTCCCCCGAGGGAGAGATCTGAAGCTTTCTTT. This codes for CASSPPRERSEAFF. The V call is TRBV6-5, the J call TRBJ1-1; D call uncertain. This CDR3 comprises 14 residues. The V gene's germline CDR1 is MNHEY and CDR2 SVGAGI. With 5 bases removed from V and 6 bases from J, the gap between germline ends came to 16 bases.

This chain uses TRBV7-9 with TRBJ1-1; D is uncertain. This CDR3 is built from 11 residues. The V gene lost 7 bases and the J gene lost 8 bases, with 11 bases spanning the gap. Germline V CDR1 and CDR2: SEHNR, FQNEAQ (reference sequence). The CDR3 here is CASTVETEAFF. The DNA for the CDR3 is TGTGCCAGCACCGTCGAAACCGAAGCTTTCTTT.

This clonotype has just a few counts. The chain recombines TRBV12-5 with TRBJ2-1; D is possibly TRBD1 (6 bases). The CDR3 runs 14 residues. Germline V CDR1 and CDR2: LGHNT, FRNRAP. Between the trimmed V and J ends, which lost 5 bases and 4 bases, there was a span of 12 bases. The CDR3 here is CASGDRPSYNEQFF. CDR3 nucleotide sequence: TGTGCTAGTGGTGACAGGCCCTCATACAATGAGCAGTTCTTC.

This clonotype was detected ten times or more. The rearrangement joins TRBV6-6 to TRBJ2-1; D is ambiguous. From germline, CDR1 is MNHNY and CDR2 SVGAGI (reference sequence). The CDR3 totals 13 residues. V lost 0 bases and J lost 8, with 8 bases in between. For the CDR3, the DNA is TGTGCCAGCAGTTACTCGACTTGGGATGAGCAGTTCTTC. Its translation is CASSYSTWDEQFF.

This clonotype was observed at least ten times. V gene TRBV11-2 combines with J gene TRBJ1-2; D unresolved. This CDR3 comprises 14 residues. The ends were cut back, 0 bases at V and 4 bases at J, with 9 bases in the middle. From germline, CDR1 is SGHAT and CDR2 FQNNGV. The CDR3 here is CASSLDSGFYGYTF. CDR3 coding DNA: TGTGCCAGCAGCTTAGATTCCGGGTTCTATGGCTACACCTTC.